These 4 T cell receptor beta chains were sequenced from one sample in a study of OX40 agonist ivuxolimab in advanced cancers. Produced via immunoSEQ multiplex PCR; TCRdb's table is partial and in-frame only. The data show some 65,000 clones, 85% seen once. Sample: CD4+ or CD8+ T cells sorted from blood, taken in a trial of the OX40 agonist ivuxolimab. The receptors derive from an adult with an advanced solid tumor such as melanoma, head and neck, liver or kidney cancer.

This chain links TRBV5-1 with TRBJ2-7, with D possibly TRBD1 on 6 matching bases. V lost 2 bases and J lost 9, with 12 bases in between. The CDR3 is 12 residues long. Germline CDR1 reads SGHRS; CDR2 reads YFSETQ. Here the CDR3 reads CASSLQGDVQYF. The CDR3 DNA reads TGCGCCAGCAGCTTACAGGGAGATGTGCAGTACTTC.

This clone was seen a few times. The rearrangement joins TRBV5-5 to TRBJ2-7; 9 bases match TRBD2. V dropped 3 bases and J dropped 5; count of bases not matched to a gene: 9. Germline-derived CDR1 and CDR2 are SGHKS and YYEKEE (reference sequence). There are 15 residues in the CDR3. CDR3 sequence (DNA): TGTGCCAGCAGCTCCCTTCCGGGACTAGCAGACGAGCAGTACTTC. Protein: CASSSLPGLADEQYF. Supplemented by reference TRBV5-5 and TRBJ2-7, the full variable domain reads DAGVTQSPTHLIKTRGQQVTLRCSPISGHKSVSWYQQVLGQGPQFIFQYYEKEERGRGNFPDRFSARQFPNYSSELNVNALLLGDSALYLCASSSLPGLADEQYFGPGTRLTVT.

The chain uses TRBV19 and TRBJ1-1; 10 bases align to TRBD1. J gave up 3 bases and V 6 bases, and 4 bases lay outside the gene matches. The CDR3 loop spans 14 amino acids. In germline, CDR1 is LNHDA, CDR2 SQIVND (reference sequence). CDR3 region: CASRTGGGYTEAFF. The CDR3 bases are TGTGCCAGTAGGACAGGGGGCGGGTACACTGAAGCTTTCTTT.

The chain carries TRBV7-2 and TRBJ2-7; TRBD2 matches 9 bases. CDR3 length: 16 residues. Germline values: CDR1 SGHTA, CDR2 FQGNSA. V trimming: 1 base; J trimming: 2 bases; junction bases outside the gene matches: 6. Written as DNA, the CDR3 is TGTGCCAGCAGCTTAGGCGGGGGGGGCGGAGCCTACGAGCAGTACTTC. Encoded protein: CASSLGGGGGAYEQYF.